These 12 T cell receptor beta chains share one sample of origin, sequenced in a study of T cells in Graves' hyperthyroidism and ophthalmopathy. Using RNA transcripts as the source, TCR beta CDR3 regions were amplified. In the first-round RT-PCR of the TCR CDR3, the HTBI primer set was used. TCRdb processed the multiplex PCR reads anew with MiXCR; each CDR3 protein has one entry. Among approximately 570,000 distinct CDR3 sequences listed, around 20% were seen once. Sequencing used blood. The receptors were sampled from a man aged 35 to 55 with Graves' ophthalmopathy.

The chain has TRBV6-1 and TRBJ2-2; TRBD1 matches 8 bases. Germline V CDR1 and CDR2: MNHNS, SASEGT. Losses at the gene ends were 6 bases for V and 2 bases for J; bases not matched to a gene: 5. The CDR3 consists of 15 residues. This CDR3 is CASRTGQGNTGELFF. CDR3 DNA: TGTGCCAGCAGGACTGGACAGGGAAACACCGGGGAGCTGTTTTTT.

The CDR3, as DNA: TGTGCCAGCAGTCTAGGACCCGTACGCGCAAACAATGAGCAGTTCTTC. Protein: CASSLGPVRANNEQFF. The V gene is TRBV6-2 or TRBV6-3, the J gene TRBJ2-1; D unresolved. The ends were cut back, 5 bases at V and 5 bases at J, with 19 bases in the middle. This CDR3 has 16 residues. CDR1 and CDR2 from the germline V gene are MNHEY and SVGEGT.

There are many counts of this clonotype. The chain is built from TRBV11-1 and TRBJ2-7; 8 positions match TRBD1. CDR3 size: 12 residues. The V segment lost 5 bases and the J segment 5 bases; nucleotides outside the gene matches: 2. Germline V gene data show CDR1 as SGHAT and CDR2 as FQDESV (reference sequence). CDR3 amino acids: CASSEQGDEQYF. CDR3 in DNA: TGTGCCAGCAGCGAACAGGGGGACGAGCAGTACTTC.

The V and J genes are TRBV5-1 and TRBJ2-2; no firm D call. Trimming removed 1 base from V and 3 bases from J, with 4 bases in between. The germline CDR1 and CDR2 sequences are SGHRS and YFSETQ. The CDR3 runs to 13 residues. The CDR3 spells CASSLMYTGELFF. The CDR3 DNA reads as TGCGCCAGCAGCTTGATGTACACCGGGGAGCTGTTTTTT.

This chain joins TRBV30 and TRBJ1-2; unclear D gene. Trimming pared 3 bases from V and 7 bases from J, leaving 15 bases between. The CDR3 sequence is 13 residues long. Germline V lookup: CDR1 GTSNPN, CDR2 SVGIG (reference sequence). This CDR3 is CAWSPTPAAGYTF. The DNA of the CDR3 is TGTGCCTGGAGCCCGACTCCGGCGGCTGGCTACACCTTC.

This clonotype was observed at least ten times. The chain carries TRBV30 and TRBJ2-7; D not certain. Trimming removed 2 bases from V and 3 bases from J, with 8 bases in between. Germline V gives CDR1 GTSNPN, CDR2 SVGIG (reference sequence). CDR3 length equals 12 residues. Here the CDR3 DNA reads TGTGCCTGGAGTAGAGCGAGCTACGAGCAGTACTTC. Translated, it gives CAWSRASYEQYF. The full variable domain, its missing parts supplied by reference TRBV30 and TRBJ2-7, is SQTIHQWPATLVQPVGSPLSLECTVEGTSNPNLYWYRQAAGRGLQLLFYSVGIGQISSEVPQNLSASRPQDRQFILSSKKLLLSDSGFYLCAWSRASYEQYFGPGTRLTVT.

The chain links TRBV6-1 to TRBJ1-5; D call uncertain. The CDR3 length is 18 residues. V lost 2 bases, J lost 6 bases, and 23 bases lay in between. Per germline, CDR1 MNHNS and CDR2 SASEGT. The CDR3 nucleotides read TGTGCCAGCAGTGAAAGGGAGGGAGTCCTTGGGTTTGGTCAGCCCCAGCATTTT. It specifies CASSEREGVLGFGQPQHF.

This clonotype was detected many times. This rearrangement joins TRBV20-1 to TRBJ2-7; D might be TRBD2 (5 bases). V lost 6 bases and J lost 5, with 11 bases in between. There are 11 residues in the CDR3. Germline V gene sequence: CDR1 DFQATT, CDR2 SNEGSKA (reference sequence). CDR3 sequence: CSAQTGDEQYF. DNA of the CDR3: TGCAGTGCCCAGACCGGGGACGAGCAGTACTTC.

This clonotype showed up just a few times. The V call is TRBV4-3, the J call TRBJ2-7; 10 nucleotides match TRBD2. With V trimmed by 0 bases and J by 2 bases, 7 bases remained unmatched. The CDR3 totals 17 residues. Germline loops: CDR1 LGHNA, CDR2 YSLEER. The chain's CDR3 is CASSQDTSAGGTYEQYF. CDR3 sequence (DNA): TGCGCCAGCAGCCAAGATACTTCAGCGGGAGGGACCTACGAGCAGTACTTC.

V gene TRBV9 combines with J gene TRBJ2-7; D tentatively fits TRBD1 or TRBD2 (5 bases each). There are 14 residues in the CDR3. CDR1 is SGDLS, CDR2 YYNGEE, per germline. Trimming left V 4 bases short and J 2 bases short, with 13 bases between. CDR3 residues: CASSPWDPTYEQYF. The CDR3 DNA reads as TGTGCCAGCAGCCCCTGGGACCCGACCTACGAGCAGTACTTC.

V gene TRBV9 combines with J gene TRBJ2-1, with 9 positions matching TRBD1. J lost 3 bases, V lost 0 bases, and 4 bases had no gene match. The germline gives CDR1 SGDLS, CDR2 YYNGEE. The CDR3 extends over 16 amino acids. As DNA, the CDR3 is TGTGCCAGCAGCGTAGCTAGGGACAGGGACTACAATGAGCAGTTCTTC. Translation: CASSVARDRDYNEQFF.

In its sample, this clonotype was seen a few times. The chain joins TRBV16 to TRBJ2-2; a possible D gene is TRBD2 (5 bases). This CDR3 contains 16 residues. Germline assignment: CDR1 KGHSY and CDR2 FQNENV. The V gene lost 3 bases and the J gene lost 7 bases, with 18 bases spanning the gap. Here the CDR3 DNA reads TGTGCCAGCAGCCATGGTACTGGTTTCGGAGGCGGGGAGCTGTTTTTT. Protein product: CASSHGTGFGGGELFF.